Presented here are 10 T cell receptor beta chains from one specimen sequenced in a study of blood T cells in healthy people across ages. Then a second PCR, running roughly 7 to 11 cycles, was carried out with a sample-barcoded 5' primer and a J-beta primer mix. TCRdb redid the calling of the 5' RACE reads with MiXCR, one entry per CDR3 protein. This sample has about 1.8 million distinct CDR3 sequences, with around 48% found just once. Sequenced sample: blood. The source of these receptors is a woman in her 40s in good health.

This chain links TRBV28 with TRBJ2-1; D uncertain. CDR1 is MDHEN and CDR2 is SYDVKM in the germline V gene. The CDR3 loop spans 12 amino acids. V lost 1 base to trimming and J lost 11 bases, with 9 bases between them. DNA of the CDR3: TGTGCCAGCAGTTTATCTGGCCAGAAGCAGTTCTTC. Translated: CASSLSGQKQFF.

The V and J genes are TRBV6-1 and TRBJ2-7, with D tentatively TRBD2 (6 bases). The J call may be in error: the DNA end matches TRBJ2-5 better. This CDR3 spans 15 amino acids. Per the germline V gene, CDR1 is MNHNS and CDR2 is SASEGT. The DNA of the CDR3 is TGTGCCAGCAGTGAATTCCGGGGGATCCAAGAGACCCAGTACTTC. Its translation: CASSEFRGIQETQYF.

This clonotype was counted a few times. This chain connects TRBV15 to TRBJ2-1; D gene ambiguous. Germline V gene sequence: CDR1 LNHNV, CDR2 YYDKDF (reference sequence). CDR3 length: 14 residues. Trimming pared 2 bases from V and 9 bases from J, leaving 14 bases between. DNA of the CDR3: TGTGCCACCAGCAGAAAGGAAGGTTATAGTGAGCAGTTCTTC. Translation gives CATSRKEGYSEQFF.

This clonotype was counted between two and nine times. CDR3: CASSGRTGRDGYTF. The CDR3 DNA follows: TGTGCCAGCAGTGGCCGGACAGGGAGGGATGGCTACACCTTC. The chain uses TRBV12-3 or TRBV12-4 and TRBJ1-2; 8 bases agree with TRBD1. The V and J ends lost 5 bases and 6 bases, in that order; junction bases with no gene match: 8. The CDR3 covers 14 residues.

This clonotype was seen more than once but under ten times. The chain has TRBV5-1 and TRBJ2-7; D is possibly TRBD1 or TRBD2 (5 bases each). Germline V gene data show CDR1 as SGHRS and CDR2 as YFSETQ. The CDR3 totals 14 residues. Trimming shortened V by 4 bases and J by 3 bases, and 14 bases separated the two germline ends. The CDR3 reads CASSMGRLDYEQYF. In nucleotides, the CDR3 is TGCGCCAGCAGCATGGGACGTCTAGACTACGAGCAGTACTTC.

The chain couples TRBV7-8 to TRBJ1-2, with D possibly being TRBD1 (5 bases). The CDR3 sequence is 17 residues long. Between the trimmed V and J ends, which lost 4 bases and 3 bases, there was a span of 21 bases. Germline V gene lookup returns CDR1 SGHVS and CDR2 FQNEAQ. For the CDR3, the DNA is TGTGCCAGCAGCTCTAGAGACCCCACCGGGGCTTACTATGGCTACACCTTC. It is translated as CASSSRDPTGAYYGYTF. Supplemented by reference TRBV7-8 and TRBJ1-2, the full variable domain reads GAGVSQSPRYKVAKRGQDVALRCDPISGHVSLFWYQQALGQGPEFLTYFQNEAQLDKSGLPSDRFFAERPEGSVSTLKIQRTQQEDSAVYLCASSSRDPTGAYYGYTFGSGTRLTVV.

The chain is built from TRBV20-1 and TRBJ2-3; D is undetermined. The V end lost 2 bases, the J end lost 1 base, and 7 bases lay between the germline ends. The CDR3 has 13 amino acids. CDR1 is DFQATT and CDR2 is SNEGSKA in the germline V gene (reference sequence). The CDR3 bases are TGCAGTGCTAGAAGCGCCGGCACAGATACGCAGTATTTT. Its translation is CSARSAGTDTQYF.

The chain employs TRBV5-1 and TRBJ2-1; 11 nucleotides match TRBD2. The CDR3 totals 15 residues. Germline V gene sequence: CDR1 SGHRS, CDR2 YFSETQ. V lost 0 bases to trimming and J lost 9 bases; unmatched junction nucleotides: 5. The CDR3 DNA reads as TGCGCCAGCAGCTTGGGGGGACTAGCGGAGGGTGAGCAGTTCTTC. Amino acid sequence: CASSLGGLAEGEQFF.

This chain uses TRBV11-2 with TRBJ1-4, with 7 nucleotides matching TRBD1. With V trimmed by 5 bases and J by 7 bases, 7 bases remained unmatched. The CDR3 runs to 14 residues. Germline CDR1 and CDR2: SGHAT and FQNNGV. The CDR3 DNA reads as TGTGCCAGCAGCCGACCAGGGGGGAGTGAAAAACTGTTTTTT. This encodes CASSRPGGSEKLFF.

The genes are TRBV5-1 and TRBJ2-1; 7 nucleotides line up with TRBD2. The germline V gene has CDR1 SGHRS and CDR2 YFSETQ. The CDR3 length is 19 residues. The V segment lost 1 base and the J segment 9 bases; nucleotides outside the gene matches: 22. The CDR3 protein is CASSLIPTSGGTSGAEQFF. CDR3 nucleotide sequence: TGCGCCAGCAGCTTGATTCCCACCTCCGGGGGGACTTCCGGTGCTGAGCAGTTCTTC.